This TCR beta chain was sequenced during a study of identical twins' blood T cells. Donors were six healthy women in three monozygous twin pairs. Sample barcodes were added at both library ends during cDNA synthesis. TCRdb analysed the 5' RACE reads with MiXCR anew, one entry per CDR3 protein. The data contain hundreds of thousands of distinct CDR3 sequences, under 30% of them singletons. Trimming cost V 7 bases and J 5 bases, with 20 bases left between them. The CDR3 is 15 amino acids. From germline, CDR1 is MDHEN and CDR2 SYDVKM. Specimen: PBMCs. The TCR comes from a woman aged 18-55 years in good health. The chain employs TRBV28 and TRBJ1-1, with TRBD1 as a possible D gene (5 bases). This CDR3 is CASTLPGQGFTEAFF. The CDR3 coding sequence is TGTGCCAGCACCCTACCGGGCCAGGGTTTTACTGAAGCTTTCTTT.